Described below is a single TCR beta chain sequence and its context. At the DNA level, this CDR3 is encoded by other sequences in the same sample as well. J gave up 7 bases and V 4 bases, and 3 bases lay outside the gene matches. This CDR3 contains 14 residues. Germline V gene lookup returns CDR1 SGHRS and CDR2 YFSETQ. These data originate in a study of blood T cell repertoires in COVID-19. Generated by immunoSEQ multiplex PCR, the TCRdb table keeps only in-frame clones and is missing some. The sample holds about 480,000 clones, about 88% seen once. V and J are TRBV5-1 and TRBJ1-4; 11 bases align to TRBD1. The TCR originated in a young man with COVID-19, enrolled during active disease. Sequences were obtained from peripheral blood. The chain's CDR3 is CASSPGTGGEKLFF. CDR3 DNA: TGCGCCAGCAGCCCGGGGACAGGGGGTGAAAAACTGTTTTTT. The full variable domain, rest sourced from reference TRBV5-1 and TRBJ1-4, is KAGVTQTPRYLIKTRGQQVTLSCSPISGHRSVSWYQQTPGQGLQFLFEYFSETQRNKGNFPGRFSGRQFSNSRSEMNVSTLELGDSALYLCASSPGTGGEKLFFGSGTQLSVL.